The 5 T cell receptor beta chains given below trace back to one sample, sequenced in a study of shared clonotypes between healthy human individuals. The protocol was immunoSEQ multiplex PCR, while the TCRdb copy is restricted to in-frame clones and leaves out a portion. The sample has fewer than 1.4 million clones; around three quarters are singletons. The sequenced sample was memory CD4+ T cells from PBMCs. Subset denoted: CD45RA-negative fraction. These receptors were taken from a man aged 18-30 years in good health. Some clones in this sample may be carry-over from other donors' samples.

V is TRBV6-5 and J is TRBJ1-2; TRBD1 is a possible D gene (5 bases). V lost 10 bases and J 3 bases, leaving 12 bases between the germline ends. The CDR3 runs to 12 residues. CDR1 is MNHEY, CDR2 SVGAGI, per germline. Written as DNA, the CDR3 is TGTGCCACCTCGACAGCTTACTATGGCTACACCTTC. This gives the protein CATSTAYYGYTF.

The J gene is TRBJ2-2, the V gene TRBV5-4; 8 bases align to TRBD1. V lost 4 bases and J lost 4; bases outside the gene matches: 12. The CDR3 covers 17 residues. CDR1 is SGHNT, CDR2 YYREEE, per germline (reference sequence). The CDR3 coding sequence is TGTGCCAGCAGCAAAATGTCAGGGGGCGCGGGCACCGGGGAGCTGTTTTTT. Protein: CASSKMSGGAGTGELFF.

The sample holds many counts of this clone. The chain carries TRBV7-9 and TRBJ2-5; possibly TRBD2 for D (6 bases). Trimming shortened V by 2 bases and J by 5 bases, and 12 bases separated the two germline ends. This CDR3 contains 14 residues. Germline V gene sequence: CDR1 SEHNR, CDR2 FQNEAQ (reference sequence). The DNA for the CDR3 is TGTGCCAGCAGCTTAAGACTAGATGTGGAGACCCAGTACTTC. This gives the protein CASSLRLDVETQYF.

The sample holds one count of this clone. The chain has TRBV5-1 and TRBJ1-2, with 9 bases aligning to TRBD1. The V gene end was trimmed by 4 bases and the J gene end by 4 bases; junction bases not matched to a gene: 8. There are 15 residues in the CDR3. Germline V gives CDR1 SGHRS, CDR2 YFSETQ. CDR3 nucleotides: TGCGCCAGCAGCCCCTCCGGACAGGGGAGCTATGGCTACACCTTC. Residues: CASSPSGQGSYGYTF. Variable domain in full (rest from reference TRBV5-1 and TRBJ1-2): KAGVTQTPRYLIKTRGQQVTLSCSPISGHRSVSWYQQTPGQGLQFLFEYFSETQRNKGNFPGRFSGRQFSNSRSEMNVSTLELGDSALYLCASSPSGQGSYGYTFGSGTRLTVV.

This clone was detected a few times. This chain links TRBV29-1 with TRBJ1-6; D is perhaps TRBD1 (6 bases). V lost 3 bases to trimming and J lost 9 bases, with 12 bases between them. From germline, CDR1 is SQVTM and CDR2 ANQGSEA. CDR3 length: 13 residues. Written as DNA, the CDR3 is TGCAGCGTTGACACAGGGTCGGGTTCACCCCTCCACTTT. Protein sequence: CSVDTGSGSPLHF.